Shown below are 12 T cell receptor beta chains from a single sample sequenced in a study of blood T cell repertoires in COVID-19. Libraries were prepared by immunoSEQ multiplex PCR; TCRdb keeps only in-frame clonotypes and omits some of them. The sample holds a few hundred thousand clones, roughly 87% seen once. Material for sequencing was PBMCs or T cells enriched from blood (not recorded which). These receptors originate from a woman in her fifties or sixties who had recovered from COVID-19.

CDR3: CASSFRDRYNSPLHF. The CDR3 coding sequence is TGTGCCAGCAGCTTCCGGGACAGGTATAATTCACCCCTCCACTTT. V and J are TRBV5-6 and TRBJ1-6; the match to TRBD1 covers 8 bases. Germline V CDR1 and CDR2: SGHDT, YYEEEE. V was pared by 2 bases and J by 4 bases, with 2 bases of the junction left unmatched. The CDR3 is made up of 15 amino acids.

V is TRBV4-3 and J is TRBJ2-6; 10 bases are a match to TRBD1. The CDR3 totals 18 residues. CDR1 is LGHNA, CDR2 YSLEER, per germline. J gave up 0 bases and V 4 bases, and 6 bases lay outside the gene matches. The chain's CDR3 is CASSPLGQGSSGANVLTF. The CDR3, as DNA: TGCGCCAGCAGCCCGCTGGGACAGGGGAGCTCTGGGGCCAACGTCCTGACTTTC.

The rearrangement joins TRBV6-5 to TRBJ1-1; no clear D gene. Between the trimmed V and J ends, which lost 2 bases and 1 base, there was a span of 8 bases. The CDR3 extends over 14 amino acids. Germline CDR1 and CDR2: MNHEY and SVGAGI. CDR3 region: CASSYTTENTEAFF. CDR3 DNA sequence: TGTGCCAGCAGTTACACCACTGAGAACACTGAAGCTTTCTTT.

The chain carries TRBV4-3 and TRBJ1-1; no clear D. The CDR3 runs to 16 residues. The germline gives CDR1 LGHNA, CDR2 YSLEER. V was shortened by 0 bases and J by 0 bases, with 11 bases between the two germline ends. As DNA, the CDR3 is TGCGCCAGCAGCCAAGATTTGAGGGAAATGAACACTGAAGCTTTCTTT. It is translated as CASSQDLREMNTEAFF.

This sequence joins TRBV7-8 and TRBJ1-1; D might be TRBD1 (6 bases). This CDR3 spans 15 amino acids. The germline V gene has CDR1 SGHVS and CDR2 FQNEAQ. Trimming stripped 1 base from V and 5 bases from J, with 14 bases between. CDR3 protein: CASSLVGASWTEAFF. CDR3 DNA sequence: TGTGCCAGCAGCTTAGTGGGGGCCTCGTGGACTGAAGCTTTCTTT.

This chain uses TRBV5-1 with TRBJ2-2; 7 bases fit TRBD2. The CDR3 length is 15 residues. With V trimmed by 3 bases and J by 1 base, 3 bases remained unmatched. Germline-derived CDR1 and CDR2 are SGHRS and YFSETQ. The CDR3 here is CASSYAGENTGELFF. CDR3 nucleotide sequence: TGCGCCAGCAGCTACGCGGGGGAGAACACCGGGGAGCTGTTTTTT.

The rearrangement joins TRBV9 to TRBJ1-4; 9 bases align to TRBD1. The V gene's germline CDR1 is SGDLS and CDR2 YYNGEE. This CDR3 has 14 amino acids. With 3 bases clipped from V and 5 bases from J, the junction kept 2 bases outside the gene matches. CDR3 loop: CASSGTGVNEKLFF. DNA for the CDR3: TGTGCCAGCAGCGGGACAGGGGTAAATGAAAAACTGTTTTTT.

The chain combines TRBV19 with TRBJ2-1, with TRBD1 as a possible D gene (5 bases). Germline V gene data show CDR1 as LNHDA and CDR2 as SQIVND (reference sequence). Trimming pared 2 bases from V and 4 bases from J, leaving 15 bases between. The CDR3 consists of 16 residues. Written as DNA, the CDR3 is TGTGCCAGTAGTATACTCACCTCGACAGTTTACAATGAGCAGTTCTTC. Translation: CASSILTSTVYNEQFF.

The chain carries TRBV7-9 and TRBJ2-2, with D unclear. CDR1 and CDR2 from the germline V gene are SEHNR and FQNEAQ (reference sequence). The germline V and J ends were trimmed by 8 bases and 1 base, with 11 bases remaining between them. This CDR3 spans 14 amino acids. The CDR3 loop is CASRVSENTGELFF. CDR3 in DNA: TGTGCCAGCCGCGTTAGTGAGAACACCGGGGAGCTGTTTTTT.

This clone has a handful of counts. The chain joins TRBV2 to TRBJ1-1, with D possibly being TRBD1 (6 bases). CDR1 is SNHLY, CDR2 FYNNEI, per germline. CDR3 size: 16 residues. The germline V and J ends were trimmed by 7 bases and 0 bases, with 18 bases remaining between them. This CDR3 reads CASTLNRQVMNTEAFF. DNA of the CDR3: TGTGCCAGCACCCTTAACCGACAGGTAATGAACACTGAAGCTTTCTTT.

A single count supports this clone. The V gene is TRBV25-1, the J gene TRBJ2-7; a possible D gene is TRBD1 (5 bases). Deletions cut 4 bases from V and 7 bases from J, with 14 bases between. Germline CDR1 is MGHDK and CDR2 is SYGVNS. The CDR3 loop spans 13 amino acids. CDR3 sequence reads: CASSGPGPREQYF. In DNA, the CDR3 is TGTGCCAGCAGTGGGCCAGGGCCTAGGGAGCAGTACTTC.

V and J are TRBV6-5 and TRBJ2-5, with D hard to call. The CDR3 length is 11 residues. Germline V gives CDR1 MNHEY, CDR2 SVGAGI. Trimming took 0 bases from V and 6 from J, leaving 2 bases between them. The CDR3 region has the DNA TGTGCCAGCAGTTACTCCAAGACCCAGTACTTC. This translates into CASSYSKTQYF.